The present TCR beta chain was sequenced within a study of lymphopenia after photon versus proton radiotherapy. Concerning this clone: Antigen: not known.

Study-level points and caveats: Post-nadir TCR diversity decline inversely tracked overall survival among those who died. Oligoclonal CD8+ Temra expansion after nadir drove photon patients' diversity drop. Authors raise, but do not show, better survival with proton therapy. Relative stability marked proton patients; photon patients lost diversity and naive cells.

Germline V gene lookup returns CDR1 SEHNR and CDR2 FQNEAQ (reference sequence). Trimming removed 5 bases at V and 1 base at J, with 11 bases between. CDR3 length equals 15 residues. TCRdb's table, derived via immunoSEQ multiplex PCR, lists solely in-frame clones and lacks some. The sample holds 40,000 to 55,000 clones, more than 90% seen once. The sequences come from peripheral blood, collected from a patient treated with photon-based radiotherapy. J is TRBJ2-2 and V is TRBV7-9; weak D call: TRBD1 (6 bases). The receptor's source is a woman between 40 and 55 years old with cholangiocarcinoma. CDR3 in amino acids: CASSPLGQNTGELFF. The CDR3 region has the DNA TGTGCCAGCAGCCCCCTGGGACAGAACACCGGGGAGCTGTTTTTT. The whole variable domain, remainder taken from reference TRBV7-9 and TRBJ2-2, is DTGVSQNPRHKITKRGQNVTFRCDPISEHNRLYWYRQTLGQGPEFLTYFQNEAQLEKSRLLSDRFSAERPKGSFSTLEIQRTEQGDSAMYLCASSPLGQNTGELFFGEGSRLTVL.